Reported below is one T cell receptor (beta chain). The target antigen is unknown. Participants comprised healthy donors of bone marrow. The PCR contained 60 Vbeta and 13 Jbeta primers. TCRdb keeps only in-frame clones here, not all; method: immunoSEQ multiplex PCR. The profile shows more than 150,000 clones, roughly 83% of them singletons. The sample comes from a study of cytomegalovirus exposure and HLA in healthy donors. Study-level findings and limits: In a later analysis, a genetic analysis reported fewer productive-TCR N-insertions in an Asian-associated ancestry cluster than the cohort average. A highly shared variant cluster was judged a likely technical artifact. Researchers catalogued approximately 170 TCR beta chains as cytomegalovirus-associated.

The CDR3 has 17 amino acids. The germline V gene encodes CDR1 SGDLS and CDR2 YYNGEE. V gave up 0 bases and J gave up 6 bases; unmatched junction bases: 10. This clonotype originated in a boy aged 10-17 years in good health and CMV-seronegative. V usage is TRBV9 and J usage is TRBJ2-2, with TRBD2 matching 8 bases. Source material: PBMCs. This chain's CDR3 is CASSVAPHGRAAGELFF. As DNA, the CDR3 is TGTGCCAGCAGCGTAGCCCCACACGGGAGGGCCGCCGGGGAGCTGTTTTTT.